This TCR beta chain was identified in a study of OX40 agonist ivuxolimab in advanced cancers. This clone was observed a single time. The antigen is undetermined. Patients were excluded for autoimmune disease history or systemic immunosuppression. The study, taken as a whole, reports: CD8+ T cells showed, on average, more clonal expansion than CD4+ cells.

Germline CDR1 is SGHAT and CDR2 is FQNNGV. V was trimmed by 1 base and J by 3 bases, leaving 10 bases between them. CDR3 length: 14 amino acids. TCRdb's copy holds only in-frame clones and misses some; the assay was immunoSEQ multiplex PCR. The table lists about 35,000 clones, approximately 80% of them singletons. This chain uses TRBV11-2 with TRBJ2-7; D perhaps matches TRBD2 (6 bases). The source was CD4+ or CD8+ T cells sorted from blood, collected in a trial of the OX40 agonist ivuxolimab. The receptor was derived from an adult with an advanced solid tumor such as melanoma, head and neck, liver or kidney cancer. DNA for the CDR3: TGTGCCAGCAGCTTAGCTAGCGCAAGCTACGAGCAGTACTTC. Encoded protein: CASSLASASYEQYF.